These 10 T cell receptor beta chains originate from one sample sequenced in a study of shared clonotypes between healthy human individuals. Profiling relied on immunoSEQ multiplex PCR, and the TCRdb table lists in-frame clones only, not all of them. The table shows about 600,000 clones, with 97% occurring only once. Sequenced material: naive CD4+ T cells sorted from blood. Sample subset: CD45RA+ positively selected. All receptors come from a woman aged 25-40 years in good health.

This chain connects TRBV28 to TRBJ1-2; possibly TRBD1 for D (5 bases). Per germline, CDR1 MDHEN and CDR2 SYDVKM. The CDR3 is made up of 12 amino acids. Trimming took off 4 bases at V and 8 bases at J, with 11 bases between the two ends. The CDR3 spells CASSYRIQGYTF. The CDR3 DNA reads TGTGCCAGCAGTTACAGGATCCAGGGCTACACCTTC.

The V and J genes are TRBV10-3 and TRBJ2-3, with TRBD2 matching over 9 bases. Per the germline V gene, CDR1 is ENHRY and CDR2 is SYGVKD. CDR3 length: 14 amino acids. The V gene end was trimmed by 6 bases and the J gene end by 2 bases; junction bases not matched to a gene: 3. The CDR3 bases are TGTGCCATCAGGCCTAGCGGGGACACAGATACGCAGTATTTT. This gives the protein CAIRPSGDTDTQYF.

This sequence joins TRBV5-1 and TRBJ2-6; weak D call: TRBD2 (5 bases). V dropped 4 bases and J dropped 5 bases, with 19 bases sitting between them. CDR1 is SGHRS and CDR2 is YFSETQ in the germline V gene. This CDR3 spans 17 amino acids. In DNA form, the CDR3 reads TGCGCCAGCAGCCTAGCCGCCCTTCCTGCGTGGGCCAACGTCCTGACTTTC. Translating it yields CASSLAALPAWANVLTF.

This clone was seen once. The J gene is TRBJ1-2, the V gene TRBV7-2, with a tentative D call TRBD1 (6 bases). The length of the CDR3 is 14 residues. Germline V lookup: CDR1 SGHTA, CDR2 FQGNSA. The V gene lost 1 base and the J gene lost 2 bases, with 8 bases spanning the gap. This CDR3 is CASSLVGQNYGYTF. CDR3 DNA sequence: TGTGCCAGCAGCTTAGTTGGACAGAACTATGGCTACACCTTC.

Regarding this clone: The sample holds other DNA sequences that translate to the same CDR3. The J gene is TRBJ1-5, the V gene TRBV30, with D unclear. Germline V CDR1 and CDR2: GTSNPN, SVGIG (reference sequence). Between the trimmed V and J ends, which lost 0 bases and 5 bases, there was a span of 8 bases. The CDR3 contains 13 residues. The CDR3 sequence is CAWSVGSDQPQHF. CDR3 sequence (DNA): TGTGCCTGGAGTGTAGGTTCTGATCAGCCCCAGCATTTT.

The CDR3 sequence is CATSRDTSYEQYF. Written as DNA, the CDR3 is TGTGCCACCTCCCGGGACACTTCCTACGAGCAGTACTTC. The chain uses TRBV19 and TRBJ2-7; a possible D gene is TRBD1 (6 bases). The CDR3 covers 13 residues. The V end lost 10 bases, the J end lost 1 base, and 14 bases lay between the germline ends. Germline V gene lookup returns CDR1 LNHDA and CDR2 SQIVND (reference sequence).

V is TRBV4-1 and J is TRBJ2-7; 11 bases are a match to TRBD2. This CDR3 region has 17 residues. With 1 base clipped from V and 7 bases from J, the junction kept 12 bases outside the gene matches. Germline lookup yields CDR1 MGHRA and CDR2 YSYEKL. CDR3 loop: CASSQVPATSGSREQYF. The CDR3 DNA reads TGCGCCAGCAGCCAAGTCCCGGCTACTAGCGGGAGTAGGGAGCAGTACTTC.

Written as DNA, the CDR3 is TGTGCCAGCAGCTTCGAGTCTGGGGCCAACGTCCTGACTTTC. It codes for CASSFESGANVLTF. This sequence joins TRBV7-9 and TRBJ2-6; D gene ambiguous. This CDR3 has 14 residues. In germline, CDR1 is SEHNR, CDR2 FQNEAQ (reference sequence). V was pared by 3 bases and J by 1 base, with 4 bases between.

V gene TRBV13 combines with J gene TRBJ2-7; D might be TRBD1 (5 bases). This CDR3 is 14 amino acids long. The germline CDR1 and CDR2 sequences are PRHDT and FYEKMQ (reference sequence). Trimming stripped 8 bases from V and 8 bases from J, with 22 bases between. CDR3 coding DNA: TGTGCCAGCGGCCCCAAGGGGAAGCTACGGAAGCAGTACTTC. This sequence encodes CASGPKGKLRKQYF.

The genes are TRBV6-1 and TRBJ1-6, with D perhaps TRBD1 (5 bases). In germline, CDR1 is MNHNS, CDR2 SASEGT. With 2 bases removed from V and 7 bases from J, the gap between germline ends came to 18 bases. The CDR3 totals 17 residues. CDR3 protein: CASSESTAGGHNSPLHF. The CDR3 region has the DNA TGTGCCAGCAGTGAAAGTACGGCAGGCGGACACAATTCACCCCTCCACTTT.